Given below is one T cell receptor beta chain in context. The sample is drawn from a study of T cell responses to AZD1222 COVID-19 vaccine. The germline V and J ends were trimmed by 6 bases and 1 base, with 9 bases remaining between them. Germline V CDR1 and CDR2: MDHEN, SYDVKM. The CDR3 loop spans 13 amino acids. Method: immunoSEQ multiplex PCR; TCRdb's copy keeps in-frame clones and lacks some. The table records about 100,000 clones, roughly nine tenths of them present only once. This TCR was sampled from an adult in good health. The J gene is TRBJ1-2, the V gene TRBV28, with no clear D. The sample was peripheral blood, taken on day 0 of MenACWY control vaccination. This CDR3 reads CASRLINNYGYTF. In DNA, the CDR3 is TGTGCCAGCAGGCTCATAAATAACTATGGCTACACCTTC.